This T cell receptor beta chain was profiled in a study of early T cells in non-severe SARS-CoV-2 infection. In germline, CDR1 is LGHDT, CDR2 YNNKEL (reference sequence). V was cut by 3 bases and J by 6 bases, with 10 bases left in between. The CDR3 has 13 amino acids. Unique molecular identifier tags were affixed to discrete cDNA molecules. TCRdb processed the 5' RACE reads anew with MiXCR; each CDR3 protein has one entry. Of 84,000 or so distinct CDR3 sequences in the sample, about 12% are singletons; the top ten hold roughly 3%. This clonotype was detected only a few times. The sequencing sample was made of whole blood. This chain joins TRBV3-1 and TRBJ2-3, with D possibly TRBD2 on 5 matching bases. The sequence was collected from an adult who was a healthcare worker with PCR-confirmed SARS-CoV-2 infection or an uninfected control (not recorded which). CDR3 sequence reads: CASSQLAQDTQYF. The CDR3 nucleotides are TGTGCCAGCAGCCAGCTAGCACAGGATACGCAGTATTTT.